The rows below give T cell receptor beta chains drawn from one sample of a study of hypomethylating agent response in myelodysplastic syndrome. Generated by immunoSEQ multiplex PCR, the TCRdb table keeps only in-frame clones and is missing some. The sample includes about 5,700 clones, 75% to 90% of them seen just once. Source: bone marrow, taken before or after starting hypomethylating agent treatment for myelodysplastic syndrome (not recorded which). All receptors derive from a human donor with myelodysplastic syndrome. Each CDR3 is given with its conserved first and last residue. The D gene is left open where the match is weak. Part of the rows lack a size; the others show once, few, many or a class for expanded clones.

TRBJ2-2	TRBV5-4	16	once	TRBD1	CASSPTGQANTGELFF	TGTGCCAGCAGCCCCACGGGACAGGCGAACACCGGGGAGCTGTTTTTT
TRBJ2-7	TRBV2	12	.	.	CASSERDFRPYF	TGTGCCAGCAGTGAAAGAGACTTCCGGCCCTACTTC
TRBJ2-7	TRBV7-9	15	.	.	CASSLEGRTYYEQYF	TGTGCCAGCAGCCTCGAAGGTCGGACTTACTACGAGCAGTACTTC
TRBJ2-5	TRBV19	12	.	.	CASTDGRETQYF	TGTGCCAGTACCGACGGGAGAGAGACCCAGTACTTC
TRBJ2-7	TRBV5-1	18	.	.	CASSRGGAKPGASYEQYF	TGCGCCAGCAGCCGAGGCGGGGCCAAACCGGGGGCAAGCTACGAGCAGTACTTC
TRBJ2-1	TRBV7-2	13	few	.	CASGEGGYNEQFF	TGTGCCAGCGGTGAGGGGGGGTACAATGAGCAGTTCTTC
TRBJ2-7	TRBV28	15	.	.	CASSPAPPSSYEQYF	TGTGCCAGCAGTCCCGCGCCCCCAAGCTCCTACGAGCAGTACTTC
TRBJ1-4	TRBV2	14	.	TRBD1	CASSVGTDPQRLFF	TGTGCCAGCAGTGTCGGGACAGATCCTCAGCGTCTGTTTTTT
TRBJ2-3	TRBV5-6	16	.	.	CASSSDYPHYTDTQYF	TGTGCCAGCAGCTCGGACTATCCCCACTACACAGATACGCAGTATTTT
TRBJ1-6	TRBV6-1	15	.	.	CASSEKGTYNSPLHF	TGTGCCAGCAGTGAAAAGGGTACCTATAATTCACCCCTCCACTTT
TRBJ2-1	TRBV29-1	12	.	TRBD1	CSASTGVSEQFF	TGCAGCGCATCCACAGGGGTGAGTGAGCAGTTCTTC
TRBJ1-1	TRBV19	14	.	TRBD1	CASSTGQGTPEAFF	TGTGCCAGTAGTACCGGACAGGGGACCCCTGAAGCTTTCTTT
TRBJ1-5	TRBV5-1	15	once	TRBD1	CASSLNEGAGQPQHF	TGCGCCAGCAGCTTGAACGAGGGGGCGGGTCAGCCCCAGCATTTT
TRBJ1-4	TRBV7-9	15	once	.	CASSSIQGSEEKLFF	TGTGCCAGCAGCTCAATCCAGGGGTCTGAGGAAAAACTGTTTTTT
TRBJ1-2	TRBV29-1	14	.	.	CSVAMWGLEGGYTF	TGCAGCGTGGCAATGTGGGGCCTTGAGGGTGGCTACACCTTC
TRBJ2-7	TRBV27	15	.	.	CASSPRGSRSYEQYF	TGTGCCAGCAGCCCACGGGGGTCTAGATCTTACGAGCAGTACTTC
TRBJ1-1	TRBV19	18	.	TRBD1	CASSIEGPDRVFYTEAFF	TGTGCCAGTAGTATAGAGGGGCCGGACAGGGTCTTCTACACTGAAGCTTTCTTT
TRBJ2-3	TRBV30	15	.	.	CAWSVPGPGTDTQYF	TGTGCCTGGAGTGTACCCGGGCCCGGCACAGATACGCAGTATTTT